The text below deals with one T cell receptor beta chain. The data stem from a study of T cell changes during pregnancy in multiple sclerosis. The V end was cut by 2 bases, the J end by 1 base, with 12 bases between. The CDR3 totals 16 residues. Germline-derived CDR1 and CDR2 are MDHEN and SYDVKM. The protocol was immunoSEQ multiplex PCR, while the TCRdb copy is restricted to in-frame clones and leaves out a portion. The sample has roughly 48,000 clones; roughly 92% are singletons. The V gene is TRBV28, the J gene TRBJ1-3; D is possibly TRBD1 (6 bases). The TCR was taken from a female donor in good health, enrolled as a control in a pregnancy study. This specimen consisted of CD4+ T cells from peripheral blood mononuclear cells, obtained in the second trimester of pregnancy. Here the CDR3 DNA reads TGTGCCAGCAGTTTACGGGGGGCCGGATCTGGAAACACCATATATTTT. This codes for CASSLRGAGSGNTIYF.